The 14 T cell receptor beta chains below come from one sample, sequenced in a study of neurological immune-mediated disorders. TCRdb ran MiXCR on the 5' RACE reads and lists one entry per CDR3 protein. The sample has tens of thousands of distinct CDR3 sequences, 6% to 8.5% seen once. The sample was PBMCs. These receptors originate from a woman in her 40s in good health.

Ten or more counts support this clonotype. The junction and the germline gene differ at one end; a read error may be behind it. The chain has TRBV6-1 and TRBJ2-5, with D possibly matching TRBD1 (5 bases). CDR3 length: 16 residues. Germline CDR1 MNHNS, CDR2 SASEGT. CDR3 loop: CASSEAGQGLQKTQYF. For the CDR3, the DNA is TGTGCCAGCAGTGAAGCCGGGCAGGGCCTCCAAAAGACCCAGTACTTC.

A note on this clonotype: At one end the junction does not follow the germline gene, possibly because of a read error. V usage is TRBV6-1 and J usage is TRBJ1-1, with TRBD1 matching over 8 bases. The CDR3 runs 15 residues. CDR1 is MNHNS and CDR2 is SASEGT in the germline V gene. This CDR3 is CASSEDRGSGTEPFF. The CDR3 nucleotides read TGTGCCAGCAGTGAAGACAGGGGGAGCGGCACTGAACCTTTCTTT.

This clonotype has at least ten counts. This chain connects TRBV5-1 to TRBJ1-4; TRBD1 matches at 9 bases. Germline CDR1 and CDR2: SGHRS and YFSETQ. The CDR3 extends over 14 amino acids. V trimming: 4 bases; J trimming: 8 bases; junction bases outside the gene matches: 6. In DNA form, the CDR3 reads TGCGCCAGCAGCATCGCGGGACAGGGAGAAAAACTGTTTTTT. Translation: CASSIAGQGEKLFF.

The CDR3 here is CASRRWELFF. The DNA of the CDR3 is TGTGCCAGCAGGCGGTGGGAGCTGTTTTTT. The V gene is TRBV27, the J gene TRBJ2-2; the D is unclear. V was trimmed by 6 bases and J by 9 bases, leaving 5 bases between them. Germline CDR1 and CDR2: MNHEY and SMNVEV (reference sequence). The CDR3 extends over 10 amino acids.

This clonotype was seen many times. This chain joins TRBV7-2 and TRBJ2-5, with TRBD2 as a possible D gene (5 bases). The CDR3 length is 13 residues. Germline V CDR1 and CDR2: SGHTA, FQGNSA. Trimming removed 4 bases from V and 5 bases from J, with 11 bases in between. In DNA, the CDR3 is TGTGCCAGCAGCTCGAGAGGGAGCGAGACCCAGTACTTC. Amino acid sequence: CASSSRGSETQYF.

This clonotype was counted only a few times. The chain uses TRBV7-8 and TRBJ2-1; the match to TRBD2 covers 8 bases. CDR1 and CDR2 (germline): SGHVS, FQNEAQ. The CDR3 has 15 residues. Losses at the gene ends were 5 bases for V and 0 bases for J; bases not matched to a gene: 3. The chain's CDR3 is CASSGTRGSYNEQFF. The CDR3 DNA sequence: TGTGCCAGCAGCGGGACTAGGGGCTCCTACAATGAGCAGTTCTTC.

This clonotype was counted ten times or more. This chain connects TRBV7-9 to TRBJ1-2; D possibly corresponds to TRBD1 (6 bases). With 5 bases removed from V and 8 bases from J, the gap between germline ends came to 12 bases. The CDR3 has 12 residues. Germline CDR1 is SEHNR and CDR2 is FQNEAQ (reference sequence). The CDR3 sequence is CASSRGGGGYTF. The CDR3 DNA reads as TGTGCCAGCAGCCGGGGGGGCGGAGGCTACACCTTC.

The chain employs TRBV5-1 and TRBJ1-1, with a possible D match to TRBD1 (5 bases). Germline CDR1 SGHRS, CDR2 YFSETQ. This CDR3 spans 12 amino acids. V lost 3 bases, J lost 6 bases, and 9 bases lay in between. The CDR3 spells CASSSPGSEAFF. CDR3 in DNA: TGCGCCAGCAGCTCTCCAGGGTCTGAAGCTTTCTTT.

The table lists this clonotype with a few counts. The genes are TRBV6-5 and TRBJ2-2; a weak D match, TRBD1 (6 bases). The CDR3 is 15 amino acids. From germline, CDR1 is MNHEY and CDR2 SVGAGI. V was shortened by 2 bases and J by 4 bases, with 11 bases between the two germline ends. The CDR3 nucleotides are TGTGCCAGCAGTTACCAGGGGCTGAGCACCGGGGAGCTGTTTTTT. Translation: CASSYQGLSTGELFF.

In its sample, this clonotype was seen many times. The chain's CDR3 is CSAAAGSPAKNIQYF. The CDR3 DNA is TGCAGTGCTGCTGCCGGATCGCCAGCCAAAAACATTCAGTACTTC. The chain has TRBV20-1 and TRBJ2-4; D remains ambiguous. The length of the CDR3 is 15 residues. CDR1 DFQATT and CDR2 SNEGSKA come from the germline V gene (reference sequence). Trimming cost V 5 bases and J 0 bases, with 14 bases left between them.

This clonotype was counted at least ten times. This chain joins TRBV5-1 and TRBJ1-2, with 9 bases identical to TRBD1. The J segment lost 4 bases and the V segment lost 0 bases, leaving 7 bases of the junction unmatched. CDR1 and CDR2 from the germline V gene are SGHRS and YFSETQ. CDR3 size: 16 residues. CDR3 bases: TGCGCCAGCAGCTTGGATGGCGGACAGGGGATCTATGGCTACACCTTC. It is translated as CASSLDGGQGIYGYTF.

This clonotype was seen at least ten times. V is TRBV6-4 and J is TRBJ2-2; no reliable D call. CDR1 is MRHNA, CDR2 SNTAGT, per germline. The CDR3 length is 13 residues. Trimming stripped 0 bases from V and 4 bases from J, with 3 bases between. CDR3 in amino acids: CASSDSFTGELFF. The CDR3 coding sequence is TGTGCCAGCAGTGACTCTTTCACCGGGGAGCTGTTTTTT.

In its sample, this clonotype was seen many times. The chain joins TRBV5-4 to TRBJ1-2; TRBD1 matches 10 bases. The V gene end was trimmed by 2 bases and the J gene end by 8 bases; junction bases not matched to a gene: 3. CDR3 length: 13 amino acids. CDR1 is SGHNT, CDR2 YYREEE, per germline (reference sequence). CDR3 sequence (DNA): TGTGCCAGCAGCTTCGACAGGGGGCACGGCTACACCTTC. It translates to CASSFDRGHGYTF. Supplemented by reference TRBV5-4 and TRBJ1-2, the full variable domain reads ETGVTQSPTHLIKTRGQQVTLRCSSQSGHNTVSWYQQALGQGPQFIFQYYREEENGRGNFPPRFSGLQFPNYSSELNVNALELDDSALYLCASSFDRGHGYTFGSGTRLTVV.

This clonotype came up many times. The CDR3 DNA reads as TGCGCCAGCAGCCTCCCCATAGGGGGACAGGACTATGGCTACACCTTC. Its translation: CASSLPIGGQDYGYTF. The chain recombines TRBV4-1 with TRBJ1-2; 8 bases are shared with TRBD1. The CDR3 loop spans 16 amino acids. The germline V gene encodes CDR1 MGHRA and CDR2 YSYEKL. The trim removed 4 bases at V and 3 bases at J, leaving 10 bases unmatched.